These 14 T cell receptor beta chains were sequenced from one sample in a study of shared clonotypes between healthy human individuals. Sequencing was performed with immunoSEQ multiplex PCR; in TCRdb, only in-frame clones are kept and a portion is missing. The repertoire holds roughly 320,000 clones, with about nine tenths as singletons. Material for sequencing was memory CD8+ T cells sorted from blood. Regarding subset: CD45RO+ cells pooled with CCR7-negative TemRA cells. The receptors shown here come from a man aged 18-30 years in good health.

J is TRBJ2-7 and V is TRBV29-1, with 7 bases fitting TRBD1. This CDR3 has 18 residues. CDR1 SQVTM and CDR2 ANQGSEA come from the germline V gene. The V and J ends lost 4 bases and 0 bases, in that order; junction bases with no gene match: 18. The chain's CDR3 is CSVVFRLPWDSFSYEQYF. In nucleotides, the CDR3 is TGCAGCGTTGTATTCCGGCTACCTTGGGACAGCTTCTCCTACGAGCAGTACTTC.

This chain joins TRBV7-8 and TRBJ2-7; D remains unclear. This CDR3 is built from 16 residues. Trimming pared 4 bases from V and 5 bases from J, leaving 21 bases between. Germline assignment: CDR1 SGHVS and CDR2 FQNEAQ. The CDR3, as DNA: TGTGCCAGCAGCTCAGAGGTCGGTCATATCTTCCACGAGCAGTACTTC. Protein product: CASSSEVGHIFHEQYF.

The V and J genes are TRBV7-6 and TRBJ2-2; D is unresolved. This CDR3 is built from 13 residues. Germline V lookup: CDR1 SGHVS, CDR2 FNYEAQ. The ends were cut back, 5 bases at V and 6 bases at J, with 10 bases in the middle. The CDR3 DNA is TGTGCCAGCAGCCCAAGTGGTTCCGGGGAGCTGTTTTTT. Protein product: CASSPSGSGELFF.

CDR3 DNA sequence: TGTGCCAGCACCGTCAAGGGGGGGCTCGAAGATGAGCAGTTCTTC. Translated, it gives CASTVKGGLEDEQFF. V usage is TRBV6-5 and J usage is TRBJ2-1; a weak D match, TRBD2 (7 bases). The V and J ends lost 7 bases and 8 bases respectively, with 21 bases between them. The CDR3 sequence is 15 residues long. Germline CDR1 is MNHEY and CDR2 is SVGAGI.

The chain carries TRBV5-4 and TRBJ1-1, with 7 bases that match TRBD1. Germline V lookup: CDR1 SGHNT, CDR2 YYREEE (reference sequence). After removal of 8 bases from V and 0 bases from J, the junction contained 4 bases not matched to a gene. The CDR3 is made up of 13 amino acids. CDR3 amino acids: CASLDRLNTEAFF. CDR3 bases: TGTGCCAGTTTGGACAGGTTGAACACTGAAGCTTTCTTT.

The rearrangement joins TRBV29-1 to TRBJ1-1; unclear D gene. Germline values: CDR1 SQVTM, CDR2 ANQGSEA. CDR3 length: 11 amino acids. Trimming cost V 5 bases and J 1 base, with 5 bases left between them. CDR3 coding DNA: TGCAGCGTTCCGGAGAACACTGAAGCTTTCTTT. Its translation: CSVPENTEAFF.

This clone occurred a few times. The CDR3 reads CASSVPGQGASVYEQYF. The CDR3, as DNA: TGTGCCAGCAGTGTACCGGGACAGGGGGCCTCCGTCTACGAGCAGTACTTC. V usage is TRBV28 and J usage is TRBJ2-7; TRBD1 aligns across 12 bases. With 5 bases clipped from V and 3 bases from J, the junction kept 11 bases outside the gene matches. The CDR3 is made up of 17 amino acids. Germline loops: CDR1 MDHEN, CDR2 SYDVKM.

The chain combines TRBV10-2 with TRBJ2-7; D unclear. The CDR3 spans 12 residues. Germline assignment: CDR1 WSHSY and CDR2 SAAADI. V was shortened by 5 bases and J by 3 bases, with 8 bases between the two germline ends. CDR3 residues: CASSFNSYEQYF. The DNA for the CDR3 is TGCGCCAGCAGTTTTAACAGCTACGAGCAGTACTTC.

This clone was recorded a few times. V gene TRBV4-3 combines with J gene TRBJ1-1; D is unclear. The length of the CDR3 is 13 residues. In germline, CDR1 is LGHNA, CDR2 YSLEER. The V end lost 3 bases, the J end lost 3 bases, and 8 bases lay between the germline ends. The CDR3 sequence is CASSHRSHTEAFF. The DNA of the CDR3 is TGCGCCAGCAGCCACCGAAGCCACACTGAAGCTTTCTTT.

J is TRBJ1-4 and V is TRBV9; 10 bases are a match to TRBD1. Germline lookup yields CDR1 SGDLS and CDR2 YYNGEE. The CDR3 runs to 16 residues. J gave up 7 bases and V 3 bases, and 9 bases lay outside the gene matches. CDR3 protein: CASSASWDRGGEKLFF. In DNA form, the CDR3 reads TGTGCCAGCAGCGCGAGCTGGGACAGGGGCGGTGAAAAACTGTTTTTT.

This clone showed up just a few times. This chain links TRBV6-5 with TRBJ1-2, with D possibly matching TRBD1 (5 bases). Germline V CDR1 and CDR2: MNHEY, SVGAGI. The V end lost 0 bases, the J end lost 8 bases, and 10 bases lay between the germline ends. This CDR3 region has 13 residues. This CDR3 reads CASSYSRGEGYTF. CDR3 coding DNA: TGTGCCAGCAGTTACTCTCGGGGGGAGGGCTACACCTTC.

A single count supports this clone. The genes are TRBV27 and TRBJ2-5; D possibly uses TRBD1 or TRBD2 (5 bases each). Trimming took off 2 bases at V and 5 bases at J, with 12 bases between the two ends. This CDR3 has 14 amino acids. From germline, CDR1 is MNHEY and CDR2 SMNVEV (reference sequence). The CDR3 nucleotides are TGTGCCAGCAGTTTAAGGGGAGTAGGGGAGACCCAGTACTTC. Its protein product is CASSLRGVGETQYF.

The V gene is TRBV19, the J gene TRBJ2-1; D is unclear. Germline CDR1 LNHDA, CDR2 SQIVND (reference sequence). This CDR3 has 12 residues. Deletions cut 4 bases from V and 8 bases from J, with 9 bases between. The CDR3 DNA reads TGTGCCAGTAGTACCCAAGTACATGAGCAGTTCTTC. This encodes CASSTQVHEQFF.

The chain employs TRBV25-1 and TRBJ1-6, with D perhaps matching TRBD1 (6 bases). The CDR3 loop spans 17 amino acids. V dropped 1 base and J dropped 4 bases, with 14 bases sitting between them. The V gene's germline CDR1 is MGHDK and CDR2 SYGVNS. This CDR3 is CASSEFYQGSYNSPLHF. The DNA for the CDR3 is TGTGCCAGCAGTGAATTTTACCAGGGGAGTTATAATTCACCCCTCCACTTT.